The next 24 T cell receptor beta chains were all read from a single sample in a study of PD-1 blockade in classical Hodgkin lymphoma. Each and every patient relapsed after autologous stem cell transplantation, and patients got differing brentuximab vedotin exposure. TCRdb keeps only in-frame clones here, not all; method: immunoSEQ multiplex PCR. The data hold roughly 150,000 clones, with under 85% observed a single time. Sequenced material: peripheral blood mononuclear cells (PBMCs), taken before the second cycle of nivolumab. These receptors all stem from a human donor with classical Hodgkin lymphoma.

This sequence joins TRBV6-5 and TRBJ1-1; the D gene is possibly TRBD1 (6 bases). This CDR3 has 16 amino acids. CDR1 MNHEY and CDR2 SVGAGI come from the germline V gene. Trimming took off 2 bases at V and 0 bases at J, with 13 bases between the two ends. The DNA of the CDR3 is TGTGCCAGCAGTTACAGGCAGGGGAGATTGAACACTGAAGCTTTCTTT. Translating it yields CASSYRQGRLNTEAFF.

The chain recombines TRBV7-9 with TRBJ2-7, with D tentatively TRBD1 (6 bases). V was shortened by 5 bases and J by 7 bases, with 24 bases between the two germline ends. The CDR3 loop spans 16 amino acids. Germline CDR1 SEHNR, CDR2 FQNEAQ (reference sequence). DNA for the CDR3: TGTGCCAGCAGCCATACAGGGAGCGGTAATCATCGGGAGCAGTACTTC. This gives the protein CASSHTGSGNHREQYF.

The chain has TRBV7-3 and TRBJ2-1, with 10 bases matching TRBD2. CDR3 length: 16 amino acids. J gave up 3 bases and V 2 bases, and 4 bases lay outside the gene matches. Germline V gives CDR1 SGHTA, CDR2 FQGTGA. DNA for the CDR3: TGTGCCAGCAGCTTAGCCGGGACTAGCGTCTACAATGAGCAGTTCTTC. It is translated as CASSLAGTSVYNEQFF.

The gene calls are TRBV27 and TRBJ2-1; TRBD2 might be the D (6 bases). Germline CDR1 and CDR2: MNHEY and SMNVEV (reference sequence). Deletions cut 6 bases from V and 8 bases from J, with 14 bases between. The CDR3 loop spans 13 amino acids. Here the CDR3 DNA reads TGTGCCAGCAGCGGTAGCGGAGTAGATGAGCAGTTCTTC. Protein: CASSGSGVDEQFF.

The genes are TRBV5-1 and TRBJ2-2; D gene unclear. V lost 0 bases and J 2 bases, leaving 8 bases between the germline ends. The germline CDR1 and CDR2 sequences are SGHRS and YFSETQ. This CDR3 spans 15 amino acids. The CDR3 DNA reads TGCGCCAGCAGCTTGGGTTCAGTCAACACCGGGGAGCTGTTTTTT. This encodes CASSLGSVNTGELFF.

CDR3: CASSREGGDYYEQYF. The CDR3 region has the DNA TGTGCCAGCAGCCGTGAGGGGGGGGACTACTACGAGCAGTACTTC. The chain couples TRBV4-2 to TRBJ2-7; tentative D call: TRBD2 (7 bases). Germline V lookup: CDR1 LGHNA, CDR2 YNFKEQ. Trimming took off 4 bases at V and 3 bases at J, with 16 bases between the two ends. The CDR3 spans 15 residues.

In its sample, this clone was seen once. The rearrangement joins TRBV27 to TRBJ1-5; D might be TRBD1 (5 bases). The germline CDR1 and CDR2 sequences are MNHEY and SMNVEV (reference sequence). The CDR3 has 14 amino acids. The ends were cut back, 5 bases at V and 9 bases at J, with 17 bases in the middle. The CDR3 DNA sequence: TGTGCCAGCAGTGCGTCGACAGAAGCTCCGCCCCAGCATTTT. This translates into CASSASTEAPPQHF.

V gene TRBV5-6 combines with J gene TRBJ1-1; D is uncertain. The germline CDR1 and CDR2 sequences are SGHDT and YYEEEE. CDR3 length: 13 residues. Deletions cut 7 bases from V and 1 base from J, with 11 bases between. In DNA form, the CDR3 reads TGTGCCAGCGGTCGTTGGGCGAACACTGAAGCTTTCTTT. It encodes CASGRWANTEAFF.

Written as DNA, the CDR3 is TGTGCCAGCAGCGTAGCTAGCGGGGGATACAATGAGCAGTTCTTC. Translation: CASSVASGGYNEQFF. J is TRBJ2-1 and V is TRBV9; 10 nucleotides line up with TRBD2. The CDR3 loop spans 15 amino acids. V lost 0 bases, J lost 4 bases, and 1 base stayed unmatched. Germline values: CDR1 SGDLS, CDR2 YYNGEE.

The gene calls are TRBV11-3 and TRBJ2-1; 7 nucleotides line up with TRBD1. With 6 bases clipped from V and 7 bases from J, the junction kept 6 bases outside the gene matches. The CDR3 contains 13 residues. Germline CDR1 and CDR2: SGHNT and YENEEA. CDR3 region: CASRNRGENEQFF. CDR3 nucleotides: TGTGCCAGCAGGAACAGGGGAGAAAATGAGCAGTTCTTC.

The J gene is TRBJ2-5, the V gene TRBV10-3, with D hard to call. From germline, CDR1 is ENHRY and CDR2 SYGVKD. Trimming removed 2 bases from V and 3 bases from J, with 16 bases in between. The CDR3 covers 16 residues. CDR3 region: CAISEVVAPGEETQYF. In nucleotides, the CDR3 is TGTGCCATCAGTGAGGTAGTGGCCCCCGGAGAAGAGACCCAGTACTTC.

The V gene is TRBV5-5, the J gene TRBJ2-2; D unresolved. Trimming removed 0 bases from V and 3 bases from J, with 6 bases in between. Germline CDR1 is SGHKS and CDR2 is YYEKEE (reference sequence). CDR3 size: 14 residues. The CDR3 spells CASSLVWDTGELFF. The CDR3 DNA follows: TGTGCCAGCAGCTTGGTTTGGGACACCGGGGAGCTGTTTTTT.

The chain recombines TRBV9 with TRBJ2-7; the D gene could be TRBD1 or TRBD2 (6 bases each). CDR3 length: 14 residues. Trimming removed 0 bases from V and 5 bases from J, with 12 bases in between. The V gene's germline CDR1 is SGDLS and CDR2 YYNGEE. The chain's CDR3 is CASSVGGGPHEQYF. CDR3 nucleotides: TGTGCCAGCAGCGTAGGTGGGGGGCCCCACGAGCAGTACTTC. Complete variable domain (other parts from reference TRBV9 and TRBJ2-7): DSGVTQTPKHLITATGQRVTLRCSPRSGDLSVYWYQQSLDQGLQFLIQYYNGEERAKGNILERFSAQQFPDLHSELNLSSLELGDSALYFCASSVGGGPHEQYFGPGTRLTVT.

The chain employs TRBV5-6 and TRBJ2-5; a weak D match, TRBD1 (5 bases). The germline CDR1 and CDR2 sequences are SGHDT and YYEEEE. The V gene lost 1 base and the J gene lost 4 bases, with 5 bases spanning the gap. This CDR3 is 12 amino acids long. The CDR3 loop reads CASSLRGETQYF. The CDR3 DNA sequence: TGTGCCAGCAGCTTGAGGGGAGAGACCCAGTACTTC.

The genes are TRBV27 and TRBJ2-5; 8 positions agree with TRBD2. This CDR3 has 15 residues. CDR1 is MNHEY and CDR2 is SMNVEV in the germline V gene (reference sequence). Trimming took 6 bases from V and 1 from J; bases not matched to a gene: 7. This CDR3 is CASSSGLAGQETQYF. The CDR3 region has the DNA TGTGCCAGCAGCTCCGGACTAGCCGGCCAAGAGACCCAGTACTTC.

The DNA of the CDR3 is TGCGCCAGCAGCCAAGTCGAGCGGGGGTGGCGGCACGAGCAGTACTTC. Translating it yields CASSQVERGWRHEQYF. The chain is built from TRBV4-1 and TRBJ2-7; 8 bases are a match to TRBD2. This CDR3 region has 16 residues. The V and J ends lost 1 base and 5 bases, in that order; junction bases with no gene match: 10. Germline V gene sequence: CDR1 MGHRA, CDR2 YSYEKL.

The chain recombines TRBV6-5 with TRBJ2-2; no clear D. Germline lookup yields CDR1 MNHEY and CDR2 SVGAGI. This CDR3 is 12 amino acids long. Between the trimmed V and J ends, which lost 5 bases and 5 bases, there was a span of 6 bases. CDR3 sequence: CASSPTTGELFF. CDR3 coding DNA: TGTGCCAGCAGTCCAACGACCGGGGAGCTGTTTTTT.

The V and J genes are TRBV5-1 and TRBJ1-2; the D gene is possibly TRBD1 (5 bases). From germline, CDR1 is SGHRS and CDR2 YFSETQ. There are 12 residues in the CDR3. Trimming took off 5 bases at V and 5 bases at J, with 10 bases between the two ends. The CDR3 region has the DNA TGCGCCAGCAGTGAGGGGCAGTATGGCTACACCTTC. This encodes CASSEGQYGYTF.

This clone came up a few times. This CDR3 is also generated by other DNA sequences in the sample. Written as DNA, the CDR3 is TGTGCCAGCAGTTACGGAGGTAGCAATCAGCCCCAGCATTTT. As protein: CASSYGGSNQPQHF. The chain has TRBV6-5 and TRBJ1-5; D not resolved. Germline CDR1 reads MNHEY; CDR2 reads SVGAGI. V lost 2 bases and J 0 bases, leaving 5 bases between the germline ends. The CDR3 has 14 amino acids.

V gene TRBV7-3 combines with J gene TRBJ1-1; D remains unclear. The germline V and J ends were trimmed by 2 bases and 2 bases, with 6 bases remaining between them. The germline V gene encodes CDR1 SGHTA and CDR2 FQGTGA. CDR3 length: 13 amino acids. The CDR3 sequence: CASSLRLNTEAFF. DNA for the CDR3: TGTGCCAGCAGCTTACGCTTAAACACTGAAGCTTTCTTT. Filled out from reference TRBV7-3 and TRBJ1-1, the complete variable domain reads GAGVSQTPSNKVTEKGKYVELRCDPISGHTALYWYRQSLGQGPEFLIYFQGTGAADDSGLPNDRFFAVRPEGSVSTLKIQRTERGDSAVYLCASSLRLNTEAFFGQGTRLTVV.

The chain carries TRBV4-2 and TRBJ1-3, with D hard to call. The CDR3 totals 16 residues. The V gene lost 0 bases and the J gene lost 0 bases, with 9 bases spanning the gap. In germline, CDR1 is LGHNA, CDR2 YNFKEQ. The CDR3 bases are TGTGCCAGCAGCCAAGATTTGACCATCTCTGGAAACACCATATATTTT. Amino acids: CASSQDLTISGNTIYF.

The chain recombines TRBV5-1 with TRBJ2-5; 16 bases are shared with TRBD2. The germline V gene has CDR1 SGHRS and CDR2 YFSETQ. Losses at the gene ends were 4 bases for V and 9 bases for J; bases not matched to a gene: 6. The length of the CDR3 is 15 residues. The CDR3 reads CASSGTSGGALAQYF. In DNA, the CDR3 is TGCGCCAGCAGCGGGACTAGCGGGGGGGCCTTGGCCCAGTACTTC.

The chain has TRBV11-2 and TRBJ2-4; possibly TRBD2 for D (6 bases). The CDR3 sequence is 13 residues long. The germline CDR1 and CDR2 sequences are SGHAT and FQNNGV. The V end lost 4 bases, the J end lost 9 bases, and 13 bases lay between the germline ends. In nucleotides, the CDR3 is TGTGCCAGCAGCTCCTCCACGGAGGGCATTCAGTACTTC. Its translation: CASSSSTEGIQYF.

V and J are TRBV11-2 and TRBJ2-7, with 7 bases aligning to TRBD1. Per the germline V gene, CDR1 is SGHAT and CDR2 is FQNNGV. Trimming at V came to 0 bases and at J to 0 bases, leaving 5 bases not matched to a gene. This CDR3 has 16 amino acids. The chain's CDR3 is CASSLDETGSSYEQYF. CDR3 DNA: TGTGCCAGCAGCTTAGACGAGACAGGGAGCTCCTACGAGCAGTACTTC.